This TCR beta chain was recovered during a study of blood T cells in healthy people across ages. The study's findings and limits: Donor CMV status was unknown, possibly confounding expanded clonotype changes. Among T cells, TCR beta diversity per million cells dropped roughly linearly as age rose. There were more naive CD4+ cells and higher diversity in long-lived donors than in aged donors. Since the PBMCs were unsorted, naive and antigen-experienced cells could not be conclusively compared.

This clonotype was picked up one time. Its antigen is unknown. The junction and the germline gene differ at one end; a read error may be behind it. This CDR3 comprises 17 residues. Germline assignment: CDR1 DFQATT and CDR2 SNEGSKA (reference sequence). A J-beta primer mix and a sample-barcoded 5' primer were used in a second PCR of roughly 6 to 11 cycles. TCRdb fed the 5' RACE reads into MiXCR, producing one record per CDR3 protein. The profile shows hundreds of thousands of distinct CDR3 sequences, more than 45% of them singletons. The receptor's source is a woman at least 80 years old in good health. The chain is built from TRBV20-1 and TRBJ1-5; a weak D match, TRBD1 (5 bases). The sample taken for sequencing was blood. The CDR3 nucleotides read TGCAGTGCTAGGACCCAGGGAGGGCTGGGGAACAATCAGCCCCAGAATTTT. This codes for CSARTQGGLGNNQPQNF.